This T cell receptor beta chain is drawn from a study of shared clonotypes between healthy human individuals. Whole-study context: CD4 naive and CD4 memory each took three plates per donor, while CD8 naive took two and CD8 memory one.

Regarding this clone: Antigen unknown.

This CDR3 spans 14 amino acids. The germline V gene encodes CDR1 KGHSH and CDR2 LQKENI. Trimming pared 6 bases from V and 3 bases from J, leaving 15 bases between. TCRdb keeps only in-frame clones here, not all; method: immunoSEQ multiplex PCR. Among 2 million to 2.5 million clones listed, 85% to 95% were seen once. Findings and caveats of the study: It was only blood that was sampled, and tissue repertoires likely differ. In a handful of donors, around 5% of naive CD4 clonotypes appeared in common. Clonotypes shared by all four donors outscored non-shared clonotypes in generation probability.

Specimen: naive CD4+ T cells sorted from blood. Documented subset: CD45RA+ positively selected. V usage is TRBV18 and J usage is TRBJ2-7; D might be TRBD2 (6 bases). This receptor was identified in a man aged 18 to 29 in good health. The DNA of the CDR3 is TGTGCCAGCTCTCCTGTGGAGGGCGGCTACGAGCAGTACTTC. It specifies CASSPVEGGYEQYF.